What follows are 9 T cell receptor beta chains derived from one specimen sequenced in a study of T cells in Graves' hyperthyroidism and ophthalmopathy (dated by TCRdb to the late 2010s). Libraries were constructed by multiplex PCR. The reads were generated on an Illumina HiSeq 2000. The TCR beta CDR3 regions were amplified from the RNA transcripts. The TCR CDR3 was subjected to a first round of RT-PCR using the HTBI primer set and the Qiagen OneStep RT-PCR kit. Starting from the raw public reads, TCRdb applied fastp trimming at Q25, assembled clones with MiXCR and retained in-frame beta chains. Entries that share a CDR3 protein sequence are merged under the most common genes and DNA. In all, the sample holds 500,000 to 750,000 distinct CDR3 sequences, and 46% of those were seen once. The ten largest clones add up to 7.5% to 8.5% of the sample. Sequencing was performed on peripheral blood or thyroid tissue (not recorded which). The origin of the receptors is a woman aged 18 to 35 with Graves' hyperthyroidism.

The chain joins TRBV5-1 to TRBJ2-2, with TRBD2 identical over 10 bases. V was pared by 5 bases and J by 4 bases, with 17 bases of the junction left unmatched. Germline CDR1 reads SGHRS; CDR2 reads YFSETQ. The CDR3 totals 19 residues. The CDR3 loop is CASRPRTSGLAEATGELFF. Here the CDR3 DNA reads TGCGCCAGCAGACCTCGCACGTCAGGACTAGCGGAGGCCACCGGGGAGCTGTTTTTT.

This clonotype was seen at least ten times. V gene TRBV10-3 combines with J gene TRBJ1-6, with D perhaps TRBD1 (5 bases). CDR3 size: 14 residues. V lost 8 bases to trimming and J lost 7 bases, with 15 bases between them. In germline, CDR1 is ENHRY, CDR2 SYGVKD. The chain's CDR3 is CAISGSQGNSPLHF. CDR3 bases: TGTGCCATCTCCGGTTCTCAGGGAAATTCACCCCTCCACTTT.

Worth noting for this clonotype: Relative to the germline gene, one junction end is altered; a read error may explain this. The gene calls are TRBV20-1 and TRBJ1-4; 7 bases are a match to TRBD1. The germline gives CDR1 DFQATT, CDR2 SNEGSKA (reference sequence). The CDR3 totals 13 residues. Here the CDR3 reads CSASDRAFGKPFF. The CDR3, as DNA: TGCAGTGCTAGCGACAGGGCCTTCGGAAAACCGTTTTTT.

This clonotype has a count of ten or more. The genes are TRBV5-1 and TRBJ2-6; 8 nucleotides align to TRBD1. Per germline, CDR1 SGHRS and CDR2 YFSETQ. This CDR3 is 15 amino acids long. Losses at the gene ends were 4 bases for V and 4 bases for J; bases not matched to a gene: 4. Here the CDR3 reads CASSGQGFGANVLTF. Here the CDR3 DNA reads TGCGCCAGCAGCGGACAGGGCTTCGGGGCCAACGTCCTGACTTTC.

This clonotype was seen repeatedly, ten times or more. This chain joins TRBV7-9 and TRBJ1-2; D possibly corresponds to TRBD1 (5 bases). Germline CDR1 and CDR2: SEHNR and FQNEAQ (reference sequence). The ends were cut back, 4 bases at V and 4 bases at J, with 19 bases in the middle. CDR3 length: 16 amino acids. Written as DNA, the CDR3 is TGTGCCAGCAGCTACCCCTCGGGGGGTGACTTCTATGGCTACACCTTC. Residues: CASSYPSGGDFYGYTF.

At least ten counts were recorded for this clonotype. The CDR3 region is CASRLALNTYEQYF. CDR3 coding DNA: TGTGCCAGCAGACTCGCCCTTAATACTTACGAGCAGTACTTC. This chain uses TRBV27 with TRBJ2-7; no reliable D call. Per the germline V gene, CDR1 is MNHEY and CDR2 is SMNVEV (reference sequence). V was clipped by 6 bases and J by 4 bases, with 16 bases between them. The CDR3 is 14 amino acids.

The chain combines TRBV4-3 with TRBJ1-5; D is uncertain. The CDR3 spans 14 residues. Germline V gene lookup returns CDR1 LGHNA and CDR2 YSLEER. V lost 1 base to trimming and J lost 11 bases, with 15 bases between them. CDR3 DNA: TGCGCCAGCAGCCAAGTGGGCGGGGAAGAGACCCAGCATTTT. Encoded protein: CASSQVGGEETQHF.

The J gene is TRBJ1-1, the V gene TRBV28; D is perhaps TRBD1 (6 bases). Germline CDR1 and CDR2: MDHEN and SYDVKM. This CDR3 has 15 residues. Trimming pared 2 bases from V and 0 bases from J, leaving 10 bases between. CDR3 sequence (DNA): TGTGCCAGCAGTTTACCGGGACAACTGAACACTGAAGCTTTCTTT. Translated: CASSLPGQLNTEAFF.

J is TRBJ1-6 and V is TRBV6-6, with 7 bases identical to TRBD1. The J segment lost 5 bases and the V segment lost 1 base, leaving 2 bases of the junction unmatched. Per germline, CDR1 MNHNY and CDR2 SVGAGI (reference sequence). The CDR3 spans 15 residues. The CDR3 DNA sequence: TGTGCCAGCAGTTACTACGGGACAGATAATTCACCCCTCCACTTT. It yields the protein CASSYYGTDNSPLHF.